The 24 T cell receptor beta chains below were found in one sample sequenced in a study of blood T cells in healthy people across ages. The second PCR ran roughly 6 to 11 cycles with a sample-barcoded 5' primer and J-beta primers. In TCRdb, the 5' RACE reads were re-called with MiXCR into one record per CDR3 protein. The sample includes 380,000 or so distinct CDR3 sequences, over 45% of them seen just once. The source material was blood. These receptors all come from a man in his 60s in good health.

There are a few counts of this clonotype. V usage is TRBV12-3 or TRBV12-4 and J usage is TRBJ2-3; D might be TRBD1 (6 bases). Trimming pared 6 bases from V and 7 bases from J, leaving 17 bases between. This CDR3 has 14 residues. The CDR3 protein is CASSPISDRNTQYF. In DNA form, the CDR3 reads TGTGCCAGCAGCCCCATATCGGACAGAAATACGCAGTATTTT.

Note on this clonotype: The junction departs from germline at one end; a sequencing error may be responsible. The rearrangement links TRBV6-6 to TRBJ2-7, with D possibly being TRBD1 or TRBD2 (5 bases each). Germline values: CDR1 MNHNY, CDR2 SVGAGI (reference sequence). The CDR3 sequence is 13 residues long. CDR3 coding DNA: TGTGCCTGCAGTGGGACCTACGGCTACGAGCAGTACTTC. It yields the protein CACSGTYGYEQYF.

CDR3 DNA sequence: TGTGCCAGCAGGCCCCAGGACAGGGGAGGGAATCAGCCCCAGCATTTT. Translated, it gives CASRPQDRGGNQPQHF. The chain employs TRBV27 and TRBJ1-5; 9 bases are shared with TRBD1. There are 16 residues in the CDR3. CDR1 MNHEY and CDR2 SMNVEV come from the germline V gene (reference sequence). Trimming at V came to 6 bases and at J to 4 bases, leaving 10 bases not matched to a gene.

This clonotype was observed at least ten times. The chain has TRBV6-6 and TRBJ2-1; 7 positions agree with TRBD2. The junction had 10 bases not matched to a gene; V was cut back by 2 bases and J by 6 bases. Per the germline V gene, CDR1 is MNHNY and CDR2 is SVGAGI (reference sequence). This CDR3 comprises 16 residues. Here the CDR3 DNA reads TGTGCCAGCAGTTACGACGGGACTACTGGATCCAATGAGCAGTTCTTC. It specifies CASSYDGTTGSNEQFF.

The chain carries TRBV4-1 and TRBJ1-2; D uncertain. Trimming took off 2 bases at V and 0 bases at J, with 10 bases between the two ends. This CDR3 is built from 15 residues. The germline CDR1 and CDR2 sequences are MGHRA and YSYEKL. The CDR3 DNA follows: TGCGCCAGCAGCCAACAGGAGCAAACTAACTATGGCTACACCTTC. It yields the protein CASSQQEQTNYGYTF.

Remarks on this clonotype: Being one base from a much bigger clone, this may be a read error. The chain has TRBV7-9 and TRBJ2-1; D possibly corresponds to TRBD2 (6 bases). Germline assignment: CDR1 SEHNR and CDR2 FQNEAQ (reference sequence). V was trimmed by 7 bases and J by 5 bases, leaving 18 bases between them. The CDR3 is 15 amino acids. Here the CDR3 reads CASTSQISGDNEQFF. Here the CDR3 DNA reads TGTGCCAGCACTTCCCAGATTAGCGGAGACAATGAGCAGTTCTTC.

This clonotype was seen a single time. The rearrangement uses TRBV7-6 and TRBJ2-3; weak D call: TRBD2 (6 bases). The CDR3 covers 15 residues. Trimming pared 1 base from V and 5 bases from J, leaving 13 bases between. The germline gives CDR1 SGHVS, CDR2 FNYEAQ. The CDR3: CASSLGTTGVDTQYF. Here the CDR3 DNA reads TGTGCCAGCAGCTTAGGGACTACTGGGGTAGATACGCAGTATTTT. The whole variable domain, filled in from reference TRBV7-6 and TRBJ2-3, reads GAGVSQSPRYKVTKRGQDVALRCDPISGHVSLYWYRQALGQGPEFLTYFNYEAQQDKSGLPNDRFSAERPEGSISTLTIQRTEQRDSAMYRCASSLGTTGVDTQYFGPGTRLTVL.

This clonotype was detected only once. Possible read error: a much larger clone is one base away. This chain links TRBV7-2 with TRBJ2-4; TRBD2 aligns across 14 bases. This CDR3 comprises 15 residues. CDR1 and CDR2 (germline): SGHTA, FQGNSA. Losses at the gene ends were 4 bases for V and 13 bases for J; bases not matched to a gene: 9. The chain's CDR3 is CASSWTSGGSWEQYF. For the CDR3, the DNA is TGTGCCAGCAGCTGGACTAGCGGGGGGTCATGGGAGCAGTACTTC. The complete variable domain, with remaining parts taken from reference TRBV7-2 and TRBJ2-4, reads GAGVSQSPSNKVTEKGKDVELRCDPISGHTALYWYRQSLGQGLEFLIYFQGNSAPDKSGLPSDRFSAERTGGSVSTLTIQRTQQEDSAVYLCASSWTSGGSWEQYFGAGTRLSVL.

CDR3 DNA: TGTGCCAGCAGCGTAGAGGGTAGCGGGAGGGCCCAGCAGTTCTTC. This gives the protein CASSVEGSGRAQQFF. The genes are TRBV9 and TRBJ2-1; 11 bases match TRBD2. Germline V CDR1 and CDR2: SGDLS, YYNGEE. V was pared by 0 bases and J by 11 bases, with 7 bases of the junction left unmatched. CDR3 length: 15 amino acids.

The rearrangement uses TRBV28 and TRBJ2-1; TRBD2 matches at 10 bases. The CDR3 covers 17 residues. J gave up 1 base and V 4 bases, and 7 bases lay outside the gene matches. CDR1 is MDHEN, CDR2 SYDVKM, per germline. CDR3 sequence (DNA): TGTGCCAGCAGTTCCTCTAGCGGGAGTTTGTCCTACAATGAGCAGTTCTTC. Translated: CASSSSSGSLSYNEQFF. The whole variable domain, filled in from reference TRBV28 and TRBJ2-1, reads DVKVTQSSRYLVKRTGEKVFLECVQDMDHENMFWYRQDPGLGLRLIYFSYDVKMKEKGDIPEGYSVSREKKERFSLILESASTNQTSMYLCASSSSSGSLSYNEQFFGPGTRLTVL.

This clonotype was observed a handful of times. The chain carries TRBV28 and TRBJ2-7; D may match TRBD1 or TRBD2 (6 bases each). The CDR3 sequence is 14 residues long. Per germline, CDR1 MDHEN and CDR2 SYDVKM. Trimming pared 6 bases from V and 0 bases from J, leaving 12 bases between. The CDR3 nucleotides are TGTGCCAGCAGGGAGGGGGGCACCTCCTACGAGCAGTACTTC. It codes for CASREGGTSYEQYF.

CDR3 bases: TGTGCCAGCACCCGGGACAGGGCAAGCAACACTGAAGCTTTCTTT. It yields the protein CASTRDRASNTEAFF. The chain has TRBV6-2 or TRBV6-3 and TRBJ1-1; 9 bases map to TRBD1. The CDR3 covers 15 residues. V dropped 7 bases and J dropped 2; count of bases not matched to a gene: 8. CDR1 is MNHEY and CDR2 is SVGEGT in the germline V gene.

The chain recombines TRBV29-1 with TRBJ2-1; D may be TRBD1 (5 bases). The CDR3 contains 14 residues. Germline loops: CDR1 SQVTM, CDR2 ANQGSEA. The V end lost 2 bases, the J end lost 4 bases, and 12 bases lay between the germline ends. CDR3 DNA sequence: TGCAGCGTTGAATTCTCAGGGTGGTACAATGAGCAGTTCTTC. Protein sequence: CSVEFSGWYNEQFF.

The V and J genes are TRBV12-3 or TRBV12-4 and TRBJ2-5; no definite D call. Trimming took off 4 bases at V and 11 bases at J, with 26 bases between the two ends. This CDR3 is built from 16 residues. CDR3 DNA: TGTGCCAGCAGTTACGACACTACTCCCTCCTACAATGAGCAGTACTTC. It is translated as CASSYDTTPSYNEQYF.

In this sample, this clonotype turned up once. A read error is possible here, since a much larger clone lies one base away. V and J are TRBV4-3 and TRBJ2-5; 7 bases match TRBD1. The germline V gene has CDR1 LGHNA and CDR2 YSLEER. This CDR3 spans 16 amino acids. The junction had 9 bases not matched to a gene; V was cut back by 2 bases and J by 3 bases. The CDR3 DNA reads as TGCGCCAGCAGCCAAAGAGTCAACAGGGGAAAAGAGACCCAGTACTTC. Its protein is CASSQRVNRGKETQYF.

V gene TRBV7-6 combines with J gene TRBJ2-3; 10 nucleotides align to TRBD2. The J segment lost 1 base and the V segment lost 1 base, leaving 2 bases of the junction unmatched. Germline CDR1 SGHVS, CDR2 FNYEAQ. This CDR3 has 16 amino acids. This chain's CDR3 is CASSLGSGGGTDTQYF. The CDR3 DNA reads TGTGCCAGCAGCTTAGGGAGCGGGGGGGGCACAGATACGCAGTATTTT. Full variable domain (remainder filled in from reference TRBV7-6 and TRBJ2-3): GAGVSQSPRYKVTKRGQDVALRCDPISGHVSLYWYRQALGQGPEFLTYFNYEAQQDKSGLPNDRFSAERPEGSISTLTIQRTEQRDSAMYRCASSLGSGGGTDTQYFGPGTRLTVL.

The chain recombines TRBV12-5 with TRBJ1-5; 10 nucleotides match TRBD1. The CDR3 is 14 residues long. The germline gives CDR1 LGHNT, CDR2 FRNRAP. Unmatched junction bases numbered 8, after V lost 5 bases and J lost 10 bases. The DNA for the CDR3 is TGTGCTAGTGGTCCGGACAGGGGGAGTCTCCCCCAGCATTTT. Protein product: CASGPDRGSLPQHF.

The CDR3 DNA sequence: TGCGCCAGCAGCCCTTCCACGATGCAATGGGGGGCGTTCTTC. Translated, it gives CASSPSTMQWGAFF. The V call is TRBV5-1, the J call TRBJ2-1, with D tentatively TRBD1 or TRBD2 (6 bases each). This CDR3 comprises 14 residues. V lost 4 bases and J lost 15, with 23 bases in between. Germline values: CDR1 SGHRS, CDR2 YFSETQ.

The chain has TRBV3-1 and TRBJ2-4; D gene uncertain. Germline V lookup: CDR1 LGHDT, CDR2 YNNKEL (reference sequence). V lost 0 bases to trimming and J lost 13 bases, with 10 bases between them. The CDR3 has 12 residues. The CDR3 reads CASSQDVSKQYF. Here the CDR3 DNA reads TGTGCCAGCAGCCAAGATGTCTCTAAGCAGTACTTC.

The chain recombines TRBV5-1 with TRBJ1-1, with 9 bases lining up with TRBD1. Germline V gene sequence: CDR1 SGHRS, CDR2 YFSETQ. V shed 4 bases and J 1 base; nucleotides not matched to a gene: 11. This CDR3 comprises 17 residues. Here the CDR3 reads CASSPGQGQTGNTEAFF. The DNA for the CDR3 is TGCGCCAGCAGCCCGGGACAGGGACAGACTGGGAACACTGAAGCTTTCTTT.

This clonotype appeared a few times. The V call is TRBV5-1, the J call TRBJ2-4; 8 bases fit TRBD2. Germline values: CDR1 SGHRS, CDR2 YFSETQ. V lost 0 bases and J lost 6; bases outside the gene matches: 11. The CDR3 has 17 amino acids. DNA of the CDR3: TGCGCCAGCAGCTTGGAAGGAGCGGGAGTTGCAGGAAACATTCAGTACTTC. Translating gives CASSLEGAGVAGNIQYF.

V and J are TRBV4-1 and TRBJ2-7; the match to TRBD2 covers 9 bases. The CDR3 is made up of 16 amino acids. Germline CDR1 and CDR2: MGHRA and YSYEKL. V was pared by 0 bases and J by 4 bases, with 7 bases of the junction left unmatched. The CDR3 DNA reads TGCGCCAGCAGCCAAGACGACGCGGGAGGGCCTTACGAGCAGTACTTC. This encodes CASSQDDAGGPYEQYF.

A few counts support this clonotype. The chain joins TRBV7-2 to TRBJ2-3, with D tentatively TRBD1 (6 bases). This CDR3 contains 12 residues. Trimming removed 6 bases at V and 9 bases at J, with 13 bases between. CDR1 SGHTA and CDR2 FQGNSA come from the germline V gene. The chain's CDR3 is CASSGGLETQYF. The DNA of the CDR3 is TGTGCCAGCAGTGGGGGCCTTGAGACGCAGTATTTT.

This chain connects TRBV12-3 or TRBV12-4 to TRBJ1-2; possible D gene TRBD1, 5 bases. This CDR3 comprises 15 residues. Trimming removed 6 bases from V and 6 bases from J, with 20 bases in between. CDR3 sequence: CASRRLGSRANGYTF. The CDR3 DNA follows: TGTGCCAGCAGAAGATTGGGATCCAGGGCGAATGGCTACACCTTC.